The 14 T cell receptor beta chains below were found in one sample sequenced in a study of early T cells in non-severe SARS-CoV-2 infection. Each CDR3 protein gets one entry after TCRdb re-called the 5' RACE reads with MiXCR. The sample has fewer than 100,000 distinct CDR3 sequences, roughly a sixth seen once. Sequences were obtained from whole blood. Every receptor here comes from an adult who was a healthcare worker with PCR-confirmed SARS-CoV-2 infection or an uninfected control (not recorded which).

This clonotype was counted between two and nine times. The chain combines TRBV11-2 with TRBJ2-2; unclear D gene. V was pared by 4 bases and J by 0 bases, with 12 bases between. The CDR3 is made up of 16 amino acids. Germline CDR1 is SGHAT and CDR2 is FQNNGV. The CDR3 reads CASSSRAPTNTGELFF. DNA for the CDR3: TGTGCCAGCAGCTCTAGGGCCCCGACGAACACCGGGGAGCTGTTTTTT.

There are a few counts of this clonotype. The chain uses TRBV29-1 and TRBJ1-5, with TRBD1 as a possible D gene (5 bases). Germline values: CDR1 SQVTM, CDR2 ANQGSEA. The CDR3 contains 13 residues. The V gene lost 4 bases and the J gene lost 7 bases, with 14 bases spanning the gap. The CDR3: CSVGEGDRQPQHF. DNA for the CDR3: TGCAGCGTTGGTGAAGGGGATCGGCAGCCCCAGCATTTT.

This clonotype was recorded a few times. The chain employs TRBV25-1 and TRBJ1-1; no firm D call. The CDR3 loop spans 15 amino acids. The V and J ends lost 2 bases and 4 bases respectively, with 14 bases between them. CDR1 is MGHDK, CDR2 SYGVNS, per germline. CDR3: CASSEGQGRVTEAFF. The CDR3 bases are TGTGCCAGCAGTGAAGGGCAAGGGCGAGTCACTGAAGCTTTCTTT.

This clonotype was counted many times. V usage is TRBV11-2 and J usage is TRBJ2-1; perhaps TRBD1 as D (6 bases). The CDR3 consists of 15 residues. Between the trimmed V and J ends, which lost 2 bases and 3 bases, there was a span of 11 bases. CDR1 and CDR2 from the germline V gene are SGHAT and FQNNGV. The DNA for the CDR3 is TGTGCCAGCAGCTTAAGGGACATCGACTACAATGAGCAGTTCTTC. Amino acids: CASSLRDIDYNEQFF.

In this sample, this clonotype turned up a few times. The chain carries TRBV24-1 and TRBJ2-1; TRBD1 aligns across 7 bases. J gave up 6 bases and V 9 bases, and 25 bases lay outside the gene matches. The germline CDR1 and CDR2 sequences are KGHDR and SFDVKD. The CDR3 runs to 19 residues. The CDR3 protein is CATGLRPGQPVPFTNEQFF. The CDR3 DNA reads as TGTGCCACCGGTCTCCGGCCGGGACAGCCGGTCCCATTTACCAATGAGCAGTTCTTC.

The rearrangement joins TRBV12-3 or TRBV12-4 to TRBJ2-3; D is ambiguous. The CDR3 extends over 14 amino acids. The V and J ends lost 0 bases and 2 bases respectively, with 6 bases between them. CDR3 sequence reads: CASSLAGITDTQYF. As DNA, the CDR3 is TGTGCCAGCAGTTTAGCAGGGATCACAGATACGCAGTATTTT.

The CDR3 DNA is TGTGCCACCGGGACAGGGCTGTTTTATGGCTACACCTTC. Translation gives CATGTGLFYGYTF. The chain is built from TRBV6-5 and TRBJ1-2, with TRBD1 matching 9 bases. Germline trimming cut 10 bases from V and 5 bases from J; bases unmatched to any gene: 8. From germline, CDR1 is MNHEY and CDR2 SVGAGI. The CDR3 length is 13 residues.

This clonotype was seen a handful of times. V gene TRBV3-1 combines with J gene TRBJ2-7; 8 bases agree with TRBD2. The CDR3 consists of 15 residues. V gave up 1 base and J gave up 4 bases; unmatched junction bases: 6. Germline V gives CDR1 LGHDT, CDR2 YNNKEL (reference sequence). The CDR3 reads CASSQATGGPYEQYF. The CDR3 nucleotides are TGTGCCAGCAGCCAAGCTACGGGAGGGCCTTACGAGCAGTACTTC.

The DNA of the CDR3 is TGTGCCACCAGTGATGGGGGGACGGCGAGCTCTGGAAACACCATATATTTT. Translation gives CATSDGGTASSGNTIYF. The rearrangement links TRBV24-1 to TRBJ1-3; D possibly corresponds to TRBD1 (5 bases). The germline V and J ends were trimmed by 3 bases and 0 bases, with 14 bases remaining between them. Germline V gene lookup returns CDR1 KGHDR and CDR2 SFDVKD. CDR3 length: 17 residues.

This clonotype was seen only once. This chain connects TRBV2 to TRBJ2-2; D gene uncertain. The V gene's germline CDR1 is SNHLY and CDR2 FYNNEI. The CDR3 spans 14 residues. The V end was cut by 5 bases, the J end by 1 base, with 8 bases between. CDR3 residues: CASSTDLNTGELFF. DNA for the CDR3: TGTGCCAGCAGTACGGACCTGAACACCGGGGAGCTGTTTTTT.

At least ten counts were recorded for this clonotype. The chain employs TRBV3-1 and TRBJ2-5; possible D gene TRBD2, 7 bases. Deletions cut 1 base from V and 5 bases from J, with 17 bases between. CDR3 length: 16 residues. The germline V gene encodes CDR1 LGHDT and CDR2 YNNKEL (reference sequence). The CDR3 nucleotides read TGTGCCAGCAGCCAAGCCGTGCCCGGGGGGCGGGAGACCCAGTACTTC. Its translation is CASSQAVPGGRETQYF.

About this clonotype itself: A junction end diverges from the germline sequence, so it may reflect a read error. In DNA, the CDR3 is TGCGCCAGCAGTTTGGGGGGCGTTGTCACCCCCGCGGATACGCAGTATTTT. This translates into CASSLGGVVTPADTQYF. V usage is TRBV5-1 and J usage is TRBJ2-3, with D perhaps matching TRBD1 or TRBD2 (6 bases each). Germline loops: CDR1 SGHRS, CDR2 YFSETQ. The CDR3 runs 17 residues.

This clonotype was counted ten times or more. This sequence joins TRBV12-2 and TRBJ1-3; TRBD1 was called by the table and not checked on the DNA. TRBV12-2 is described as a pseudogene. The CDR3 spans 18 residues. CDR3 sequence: CASRSRACSGASGNTIYF. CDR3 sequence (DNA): TGTGCAAGTCGCTCCAGGGCCTGCTCGGGGGCCTCTGGAAACACCATATATTTT.

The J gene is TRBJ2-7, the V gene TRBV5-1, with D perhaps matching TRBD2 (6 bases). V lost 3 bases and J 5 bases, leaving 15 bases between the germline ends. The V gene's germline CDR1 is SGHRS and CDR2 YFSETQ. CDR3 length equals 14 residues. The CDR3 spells CASSWGLPGNEQYF. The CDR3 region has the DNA TGCGCCAGCAGCTGGGGACTCCCTGGGAACGAGCAGTACTTC.